The present T cell receptor (beta chain) was sequenced within a study of T-cell memory formation after mild COVID-19. Study summary: The two donors had largely donor-specific TCR clusters.

The germline CDR1 and CDR2 sequences are SQVTM and ANQGSEA. The CDR3 length is 12 residues. V was pared by 4 bases and J by 2 bases, with 7 bases between. This clonotype was recorded at least ten times. Amplification by 5'RACE using constant-segment primers produced TCR alpha and TCR beta cDNA libraries that carried sample barcodes and UMIs. From the 5' RACE reads, TCRdb called clonotypes with MiXCR, one entry per CDR3 protein. The table shows around 110,000 distinct CDR3 sequences, with about an eighth occurring only once. The chain employs TRBV29-1 and TRBJ2-3; D gene unclear. The TCR originated in a man aged 18 to 29 who had mild COVID-19 (a few samples of this study predate the infection). Cell type and time point are not known. Specimen: PBMCs or a T cell subset sorted from them (not recorded which). CDR3 in DNA: TGCAGCGTTGCCTGGAACACAGATACGCAGTATTTT. This gives the protein CSVAWNTDTQYF.